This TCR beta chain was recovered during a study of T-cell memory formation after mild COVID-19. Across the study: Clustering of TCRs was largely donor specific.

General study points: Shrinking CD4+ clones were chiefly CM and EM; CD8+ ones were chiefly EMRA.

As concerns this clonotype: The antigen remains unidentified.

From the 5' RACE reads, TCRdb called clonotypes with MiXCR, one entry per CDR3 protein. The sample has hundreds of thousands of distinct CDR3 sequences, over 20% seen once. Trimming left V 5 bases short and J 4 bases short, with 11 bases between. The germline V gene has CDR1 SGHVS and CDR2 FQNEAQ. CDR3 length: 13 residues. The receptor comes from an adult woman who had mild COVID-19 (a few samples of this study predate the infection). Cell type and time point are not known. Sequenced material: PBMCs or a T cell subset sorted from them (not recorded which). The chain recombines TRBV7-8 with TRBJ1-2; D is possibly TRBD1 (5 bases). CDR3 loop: CASSNGALYGYTF. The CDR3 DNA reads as TGTGCCAGCAGCAACGGGGCCCTCTATGGCTACACCTTC.